The count of the clone carrying this T cell receptor (beta chain) is one. Random-hexamer reverse transcription was applied to about 0.45 to 1 ug RNA. TCRdb ran MiXCR on the immunoSEQ multiplex PCR reads and lists one entry per CDR3 protein. The sample lists hundreds of thousands of distinct CDR3 sequences; approximately 94% were seen once. This specimen comes from a study of CD8 T cells in Susac syndrome. Study information: Blood was drawn from Susac syndrome patients while they were therapy-naive, on corticosteroids, or on intravenous immunoglobulin alone.

Germline V gene sequence: CDR1 MNHEY, CDR2 SVGAGI. J lost 3 bases, V lost 4 bases, and 5 bases had no gene match. The CDR3 spans 14 residues. Each Susac syndrome patient had definite or probable disease by recently defined criteria. TEMRA cells were FACS-enriched, with CD8+ and CD4+ T cells isolated negatively. The sequenced material came from CD4+ T cells from PBMCs. The clonotype comes from a human donor with Susac syndrome. The chain is built from TRBV6-5 and TRBJ2-5; TRBD2 matches 7 bases. The CDR3 DNA is TGTGCCAGCAGTTCGGGACTAAAAAAAGAGACCCAGTACTTC. Translating it yields CASSSGLKKETQYF.